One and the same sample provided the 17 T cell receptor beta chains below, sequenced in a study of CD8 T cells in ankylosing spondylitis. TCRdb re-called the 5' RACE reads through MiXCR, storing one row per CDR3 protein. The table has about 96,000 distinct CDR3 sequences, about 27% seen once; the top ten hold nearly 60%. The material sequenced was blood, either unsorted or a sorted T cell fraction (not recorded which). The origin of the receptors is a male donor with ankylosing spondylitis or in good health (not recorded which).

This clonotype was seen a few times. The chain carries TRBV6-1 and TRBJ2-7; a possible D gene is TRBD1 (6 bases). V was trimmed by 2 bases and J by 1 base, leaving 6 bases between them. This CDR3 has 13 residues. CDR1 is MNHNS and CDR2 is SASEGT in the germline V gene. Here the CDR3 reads CASSETGSYEQYV. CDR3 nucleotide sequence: TGTGCCAGCAGTGAAACAGGGTCCTACGAGCAGTACGTC.

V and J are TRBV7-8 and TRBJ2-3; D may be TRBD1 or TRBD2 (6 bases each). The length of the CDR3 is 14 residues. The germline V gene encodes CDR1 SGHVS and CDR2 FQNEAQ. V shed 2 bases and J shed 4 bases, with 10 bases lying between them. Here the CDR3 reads CASSLPGGADTQYF. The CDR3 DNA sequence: TGTGCCAGCAGCTTACCCGGGGGCGCAGATACGCAGTATTTT.

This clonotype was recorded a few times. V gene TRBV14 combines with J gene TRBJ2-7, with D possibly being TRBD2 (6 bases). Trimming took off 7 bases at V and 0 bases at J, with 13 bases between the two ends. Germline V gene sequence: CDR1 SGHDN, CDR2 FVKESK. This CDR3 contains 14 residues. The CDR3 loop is CASNSGRDSYEQYF. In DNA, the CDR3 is TGTGCCAGCAATAGCGGAAGGGACTCCTACGAGCAGTACTTC.

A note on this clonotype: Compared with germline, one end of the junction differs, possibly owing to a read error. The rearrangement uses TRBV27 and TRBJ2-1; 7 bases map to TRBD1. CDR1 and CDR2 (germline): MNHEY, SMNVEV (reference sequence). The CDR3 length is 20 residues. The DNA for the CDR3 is TGTGCCAGCAGATTATTTCAGGGGGAAACGATTAGGAGCTCCTACAATGAGCAGTTCTTC. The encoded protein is CASRLFQGETIRSSYNEQFF.

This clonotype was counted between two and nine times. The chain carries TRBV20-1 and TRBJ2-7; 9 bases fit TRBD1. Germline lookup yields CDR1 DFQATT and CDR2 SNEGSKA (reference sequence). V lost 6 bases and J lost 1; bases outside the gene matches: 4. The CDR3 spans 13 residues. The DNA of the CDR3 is TGCAGTGCGGTGGACAGGGGATCCTACGAGCAGTACGTC. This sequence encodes CSAVDRGSYEQYV.

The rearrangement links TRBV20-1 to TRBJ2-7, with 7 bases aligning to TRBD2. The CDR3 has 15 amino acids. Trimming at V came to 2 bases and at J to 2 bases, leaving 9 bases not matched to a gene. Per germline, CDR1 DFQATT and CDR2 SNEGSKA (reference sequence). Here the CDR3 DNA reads TGCAGTGCTAGACAGCGGCTAGCGGCCACCTACGAGCAGTACGTC. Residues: CSARQRLAATYEQYV.

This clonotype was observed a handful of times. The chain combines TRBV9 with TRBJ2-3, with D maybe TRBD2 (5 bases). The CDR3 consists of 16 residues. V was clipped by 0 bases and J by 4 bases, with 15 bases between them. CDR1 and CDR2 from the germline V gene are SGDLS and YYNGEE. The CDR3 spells CASSVGNSAGSDTQYF. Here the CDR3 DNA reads TGTGCCAGCAGCGTAGGGAATAGCGCTGGGTCAGATACGCAGTATTTT.

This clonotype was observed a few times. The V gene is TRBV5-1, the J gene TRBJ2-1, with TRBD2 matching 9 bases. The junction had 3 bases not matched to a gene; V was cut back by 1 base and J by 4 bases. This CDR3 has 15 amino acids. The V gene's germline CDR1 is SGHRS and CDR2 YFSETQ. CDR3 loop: CASSLNLAGYNEQFF. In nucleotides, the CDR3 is TGCGCCAGCAGCTTGAACCTAGCGGGATACAATGAGCAGTTCTTC.

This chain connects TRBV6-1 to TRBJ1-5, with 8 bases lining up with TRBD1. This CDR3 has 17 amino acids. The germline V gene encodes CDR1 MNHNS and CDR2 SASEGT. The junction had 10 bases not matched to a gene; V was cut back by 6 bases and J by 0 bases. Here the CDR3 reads CASRAPGGQDSNQPQHF. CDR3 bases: TGTGCCAGCAGAGCCCCGGGGGGACAGGATAGCAATCAGCCCCAGCATTTT.

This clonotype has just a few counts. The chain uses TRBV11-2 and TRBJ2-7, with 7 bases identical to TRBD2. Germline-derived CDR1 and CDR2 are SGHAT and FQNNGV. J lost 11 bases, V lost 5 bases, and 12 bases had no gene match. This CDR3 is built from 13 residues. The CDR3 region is CASSLGGGTTEYF. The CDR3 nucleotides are TGTGCCAGCAGCCTCGGGGGAGGGACCACTGAGTACTTC.

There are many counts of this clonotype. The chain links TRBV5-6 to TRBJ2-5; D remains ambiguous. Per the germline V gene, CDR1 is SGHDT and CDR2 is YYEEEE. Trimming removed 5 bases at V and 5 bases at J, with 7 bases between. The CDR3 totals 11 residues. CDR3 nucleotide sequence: TGTGCCAGCAGTTTCGGTGAGACCCAGTACTTC. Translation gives CASSFGETQYF.

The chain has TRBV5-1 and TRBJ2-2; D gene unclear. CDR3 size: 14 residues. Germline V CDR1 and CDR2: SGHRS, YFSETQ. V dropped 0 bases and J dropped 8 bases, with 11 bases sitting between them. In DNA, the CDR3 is TGCGCCAGCAGCTTGGTGACCAGTTCAGGGGAGCTGTTTTTT. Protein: CASSLVTSSGELFF.

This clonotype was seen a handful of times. The CDR3 nucleotides read TGTGCCAGCAGTCCCGAAGCTACTAGCGGGAGCGCCTCCCAAGAGACCCAGTACTTC. This gives the protein CASSPEATSGSASQETQYF. The rearrangement uses TRBV12-3 or TRBV12-4 and TRBJ2-5, with TRBD2 matching 11 bases. The trim removed 5 bases at V and 1 base at J, leaving 15 bases unmatched. The CDR3 runs 19 residues.

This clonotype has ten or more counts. The CDR3 protein is CSASTGRIETQYF. In nucleotides, the CDR3 is TGCAGTGCTAGTACAGGGAGGATCGAGACCCAGTACTTC. This chain connects TRBV20-1 to TRBJ2-5; the D gene could be TRBD1 or TRBD2 (6 bases each). V gave up 3 bases and J gave up 5 bases, with 13 bases separating them. The CDR3 spans 13 residues. CDR1 and CDR2 (germline): DFQATT, SNEGSKA (reference sequence).

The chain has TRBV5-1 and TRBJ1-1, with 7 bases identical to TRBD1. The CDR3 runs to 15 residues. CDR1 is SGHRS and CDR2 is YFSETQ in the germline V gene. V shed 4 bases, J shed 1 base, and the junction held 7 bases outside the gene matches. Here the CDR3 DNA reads TGCGCCAGCAGCACAAGAGGACAGGAGAACACTGAAGCTTTCTTT. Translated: CASSTRGQENTEAFF.

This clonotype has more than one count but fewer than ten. Here the CDR3 reads CSASLAAYEQYF. The CDR3 DNA sequence: TGCAGTGCTAGTCTAGCGGCCTACGAGCAGTACTTC. The rearrangement joins TRBV20-1 to TRBJ2-7, with 7 nucleotides matching TRBD2. V was clipped by 3 bases and J by 2 bases; unmatched bases: 1. This CDR3 is built from 12 residues. Germline values: CDR1 DFQATT, CDR2 SNEGSKA (reference sequence).

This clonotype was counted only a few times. The CDR3 spells CSASRTGFGNQPQHF. DNA for the CDR3: TGCAGTGCTAGTCGGACGGGATTCGGCAATCAGCCCCAGCATTTT. This chain links TRBV20-1 with TRBJ1-5; D is unresolved. The CDR3 has 15 residues. Germline CDR1 DFQATT, CDR2 SNEGSKA (reference sequence). Trimming stripped 3 bases from V and 2 bases from J, with 14 bases between.